These 21 T cell receptor beta chains originate from one sample sequenced in a study of CXCR3-negative and CXCR3-positive naive CD8 T cells. Points from the study as a whole: CXCR3-negative naive cells had less hydrophobic TRB CDR3s than did CXCR3-positive naive cells.

No antigen is known for these receptors. The authors prepared UMI-labeled TRB cDNA libraries by 5' RACE. One entry per CDR3 protein, without DNA, is what TCRdb gives after re-calling the 5' RACE reads. The data include about 150,000 distinct CDR3 sequences; the top ten clones carry 0.49%. The material sequenced was naive CXCR3+ CD8+ T cells from blood. Specified subset: CD45RO-CCR7+CD27+CD95- naive CD8+ T cells expressing CXCR3 (TNR3+). The origin of the receptors is a human donor in good health. Some clones in this sample may be carry-over from other donors' samples.

This chain joins TRBV27 and TRBJ2-7; TCRdb designates TRBD1, a call that cannot be tested without DNA. The CDR3 consists of 14 residues. Germline CDR1 reads MNHEY; CDR2 reads SMNVEV (reference sequence). The CDR3 loop reads CASSPGGASYEQYF.

The chain has TRBV15 and TRBJ2-5. CDR1 and CDR2 from the germline V gene are LNHNV and YYDKDF (reference sequence). CDR3 size: 16 residues. CDR3 protein: CATSRDGVTRQETQYF.

The rearrangement joins TRBV7-3 to TRBJ2-1. The CDR3 contains 16 residues. Germline-derived CDR1 and CDR2 are SGHTA and FQGTGA. This CDR3 is CASSLKHFSSYNEQFF.

The CDR3 spells CASSREDGVAYEQYF. This chain links TRBV12-3 or TRBV12-4 with TRBJ2-7; lacking DNA, the TRBD1 call made by TCRdb goes unchecked. The CDR3 length is 15 residues.

The chain has TRBV29-1 and TRBJ1-2. CDR3 size: 18 residues. Germline assignment: CDR1 SQVTM and CDR2 ANQGSEA. The CDR3 here is CSVERVKGVIGGNYGYTF.

This chain links TRBV19 with TRBJ2-4; TCRdb's D gene call, TRBD2, goes unchecked for lack of DNA. Per the germline V gene, CDR1 is LNHDA and CDR2 is SQIVND (reference sequence). The CDR3 is 13 residues long. CDR3 in amino acids: CASSRRGRDIQYF.

The chain carries TRBV4-1 and TRBJ2-3; the D gene TCRdb calls, TRBD2, cannot be checked with no DNA. The germline gives CDR1 MGHRA, CDR2 YSYEKL. This CDR3 has 19 amino acids. The CDR3 loop reads CASSQVPPRIAGGTDTQYF.

The CDR3 is CASSLVGMGENEQFF. The gene calls are TRBV7-9 and TRBJ2-1; TCRdb calls TRBD1, which cannot be checked without DNA. CDR3 length equals 15 residues. The germline CDR1 and CDR2 sequences are SEHNR and FQNEAQ (reference sequence). Full variable domain (remainder filled in from reference TRBV7-9 and TRBJ2-1): DTGVSQNPRHKITKRGQNVTFRCDPISEHNRLYWYRQTLGQGPEFLTYFQNEAQLEKSRLLSDRFSAERPKGSFSTLEIQRTEQGDSAMYLCASSLVGMGENEQFFGPGTRLTVL.

The rearrangement uses TRBV11-3 and TRBJ2-7; with no DNA, the TCRdb D assignment of TRBD1 cannot be verified. The length of the CDR3 is 14 residues. Per the germline V gene, CDR1 is SGHNT and CDR2 is YENEEA. This CDR3 reads CASSSRTGAHEQYF.

The rearrangement links TRBV28 to TRBJ2-7; lacking DNA, the TRBD1 call made by TCRdb goes unchecked. This CDR3 contains 14 residues. Germline values: CDR1 MDHEN, CDR2 SYDVKM. CDR3 region: CASSFSGEGYEQYF.

The rearrangement links TRBV2 to TRBJ2-7. The germline V gene encodes CDR1 SNHLY and CDR2 FYNNEI. The CDR3 extends over 11 amino acids. The CDR3 sequence is CASSATYEQYF.

The V and J genes are TRBV28 and TRBJ2-7; TCRdb names TRBD1, which stays unverified in the absence of DNA. The CDR3 is made up of 13 amino acids. Germline lookup yields CDR1 MDHEN and CDR2 SYDVKM. CDR3 amino acids: CASRDRYTYEQYF.

V usage is TRBV4-1 and J usage is TRBJ2-5; TCRdb indicates TRBD2, and absent DNA this call remains unverified. From germline, CDR1 is MGHRA and CDR2 YSYEKL. The CDR3 is made up of 17 amino acids. CDR3 sequence reads: CASSQVTSSGFQETQYF.

This rearrangement joins TRBV28 to TRBJ1-2; the D gene TCRdb calls, TRBD1, cannot be checked with no DNA. The CDR3 loop spans 17 amino acids. Looked up from germline, CDR1 is MDHEN and CDR2 is SYDVKM. This chain's CDR3 is CATSARQGARWRNGYTF.

The CDR3 sequence: CASSSLSAGTGVYSGANVLTF. This chain links TRBV6-2 or TRBV6-3 with TRBJ2-6; TCRdb's D call of TRBD1 is untestable without DNA. Germline V gives CDR1 MNHEY, CDR2 SVGEGT. The CDR3 extends over 21 amino acids.

This rearrangement joins TRBV7-2 to TRBJ2-1; TCRdb's D gene call, TRBD1, goes unchecked for lack of DNA. There are 15 residues in the CDR3. Germline assignment: CDR1 SGHTA and CDR2 FQGNSA. CDR3 sequence reads: CASSLYRNRRDEQFF.

The J gene is TRBJ2-2, the V gene TRBV12-3 or TRBV12-4; there is no DNA to check the TCRdb D call of TRBD1. The CDR3 contains 15 residues. The CDR3 is CASRLAGGGTGELFF.

The chain carries TRBV29-1 and TRBJ2-7. Germline-derived CDR1 and CDR2 are SQVTM and ANQGSEA. The length of the CDR3 is 12 residues. This chain's CDR3 is CSAGTASYEQYF.

The CDR3 loop is CASSSVRLRSRDQPQHF. The V call is TRBV12-3 or TRBV12-4, the J call TRBJ1-5. The CDR3 is 17 residues long.

V and J are TRBV6-5 and TRBJ2-5; TCRdb proposes TRBD2, but this gene call is untestable without DNA. The CDR3 is 13 amino acids. The germline V gene encodes CDR1 MNHEY and CDR2 SVGAGI. CDR3 sequence reads: CASRLAGGETQYF.

This rearrangement joins TRBV7-2 to TRBJ2-3. Germline V gives CDR1 SGHTA, CDR2 FQGNSA. The CDR3 extends over 13 amino acids. The CDR3: CASSLNIADTQYF.